Below are 8 T cell receptor beta chains sequenced from a single sample in a study of blood T cell repertoires in COVID-19 (dated by TCRdb to the early 2020s). To prepare the library, the immunoSEQ multiplex PCR assay was applied. Imported from immuneACCESS, the table was reduced by TCRdb to in-frame sequences with V and J called. These copies leave out some clones; in studies compared against another copy, an unresolved V gene accounts for under half, and the cause of the remainder is not known. In all, the sample holds some 90,000 clones, and 72% of those were seen once. About 26% of the sample goes to the ten largest clones. The sequencing sample was made of peripheral blood. These receptor sequences come from a woman aged 60 to 75 in a cohort sampled during active or convalescent COVID-19.

The chain links TRBV15 to TRBJ2-5; possibly TRBD2 for D (7 bases). Trimming took 1 base from V and 9 from J, leaving 18 bases between them. Germline values: CDR1 LNHNV, CDR2 YYDKDF (reference sequence). The CDR3 is 15 amino acids. The DNA for the CDR3 is TGTGCCACCAGCAGAGGGGGGGGGCCGATAGCGGCCCAGTACTTC. It codes for CATSRGGGPIAAQYF.

This clone has just a few counts. The CDR3 DNA reads TGTGCCAGCTCACCCGTACAGGGGGCCGAAGAGACCCAGTACTTC. This gives the protein CASSPVQGAEETQYF. V gene TRBV18 combines with J gene TRBJ2-5; 9 bases agree with TRBD1. The CDR3 has 15 amino acids. V lost 3 bases, J lost 3 bases, and 5 bases stayed unmatched. Germline-derived CDR1 and CDR2 are KGHSH and LQKENI.

The chain links TRBV10-1 to TRBJ2-2, with D perhaps matching TRBD1 (6 bases). Germline V gene sequence: CDR1 WNHNN, CDR2 SYGVQD (reference sequence). Trimming removed 4 bases from V and 5 bases from J, with 14 bases in between. This CDR3 spans 15 amino acids. CDR3 coding DNA: TGCGCCAGCAGTGCGGTGCAGGGGATTACCGGGGAGCTGTTTTTT. Translated, it gives CASSAVQGITGELFF.

This chain links TRBV2 with TRBJ1-6, with unresolved D. The CDR3 is 15 residues long. V was shortened by 4 bases and J by 11 bases, with 18 bases between the two germline ends. Germline V lookup: CDR1 SNHLY, CDR2 FYNNEI. CDR3 DNA sequence: TGTGCCAGCAGTGTACTCAGTCCCCCTGAGGCACCCCTCCACTTT. Translated, it gives CASSVLSPPEAPLHF.

This chain connects TRBV2 to TRBJ1-3; 7 nucleotides match TRBD1. V was clipped by 7 bases and J by 2 bases; unmatched bases: 5. Germline CDR1 and CDR2: SNHLY and FYNNEI. There are 14 residues in the CDR3. The CDR3 spells CASTPDRAGNTIYF. In DNA, the CDR3 is TGTGCCAGCACCCCTGACAGGGCTGGAAACACCATATATTTT.

This clone was observed a single time. This chain connects TRBV18 to TRBJ2-1; the D gene is possibly TRBD2 (6 bases). The V and J ends lost 1 base and 9 bases respectively, with 13 bases between them. CDR1 and CDR2 from the germline V gene are KGHSH and LQKENI. The CDR3 has 14 amino acids. The CDR3 DNA is TGTGCCAGCTCACCACGGGAGGAGGGGTCTGAGCAGTTCTTC. It specifies CASSPREEGSEQFF.

V gene TRBV4-1 combines with J gene TRBJ1-2, with 9 bases lining up with TRBD1. CDR3 length: 16 residues. Germline-derived CDR1 and CDR2 are MGHRA and YSYEKL. V lost 2 bases, J lost 2 bases, and 6 bases stayed unmatched. The CDR3 sequence: CASSQPRTGVNYGYTF. For the CDR3, the DNA is TGCGCCAGCAGCCAACCCAGGACAGGGGTGAACTATGGCTACACCTTC.

The chain is built from TRBV15 and TRBJ2-2, with 10 nucleotides matching TRBD2. The ends lost 3 bases at V and 5 bases at J; junction bases unmatched: 9. The germline CDR1 and CDR2 sequences are LNHNV and YYDKDF (reference sequence). This CDR3 spans 17 amino acids. As DNA, the CDR3 is TGTGCCACCAGCAGTGGGCTAGCGGGGGTCGGGACCGGGGAGCTGTTTTTT. Its translation is CATSSGLAGVGTGELFF.